The present entry profiles one T cell receptor (beta chain) with its context. This sample was taken from a study of blood T cell repertoires in COVID-19. Study at large: The origin of the acute and convalescent COVID-19 samples was the United States, Italy and Spain. PBMCs, B-cell-depleted T cells, or T cells were the source of the cDNA or gDNA that made up the material.

Source study methods: From reference gene primer amplification, estimates of nucleated cell counts were derived. Sequenced by immunoSEQ multiplex PCR; TCRdb stores in-frame clones only, minus some. The V and J calls and clone size come from that table; D and trimming were worked out from the DNA. The sample contains 390,000 or so clones, approximately 87% of which appear only once. Either two negative PCRs, clearance, or symptom resolution qualified Cohort 3 donors as recovered. CDR1 SGHAT and CDR2 FQNNGV come from the germline V gene. This CDR3 contains 16 residues. V was pared by 5 bases and J by 4 bases, with 21 bases between.

The clonotype originates from a woman aged 45-65 years who had recovered from COVID-19. The sequenced sample was PBMCs or T cells enriched from blood (not recorded which). The chain carries TRBV11-2 and TRBJ2-7, with a tentative D call TRBD1 (5 bases). DNA of the CDR3: TGTGCCAGCAGCCTAGTAGTGGCAGGGCTTGGGTACGAGCAGTACTTC. Its translation: CASSLVVAGLGYEQYF.